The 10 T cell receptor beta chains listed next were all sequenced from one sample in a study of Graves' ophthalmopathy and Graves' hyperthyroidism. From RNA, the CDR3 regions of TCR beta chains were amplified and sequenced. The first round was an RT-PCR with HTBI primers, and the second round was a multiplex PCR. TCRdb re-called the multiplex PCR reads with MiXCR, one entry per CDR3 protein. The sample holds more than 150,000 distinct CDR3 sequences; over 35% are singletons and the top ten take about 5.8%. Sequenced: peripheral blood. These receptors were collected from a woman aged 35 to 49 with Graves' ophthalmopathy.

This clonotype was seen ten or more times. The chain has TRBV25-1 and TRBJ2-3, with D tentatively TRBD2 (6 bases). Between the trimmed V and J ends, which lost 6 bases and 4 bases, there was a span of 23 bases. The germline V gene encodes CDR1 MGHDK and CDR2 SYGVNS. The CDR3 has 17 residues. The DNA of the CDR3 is TGTGCCAGCAGGGGGGTGGCGGAGGGGAAAGGGGCAGATACGCAGTATTTT. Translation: CASRGVAEGKGADTQYF.

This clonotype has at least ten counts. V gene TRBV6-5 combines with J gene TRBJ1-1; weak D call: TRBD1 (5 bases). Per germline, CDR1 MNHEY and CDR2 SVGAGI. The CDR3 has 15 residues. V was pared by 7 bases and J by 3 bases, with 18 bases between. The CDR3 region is CASIVQSGRDTEAFF. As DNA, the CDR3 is TGTGCCAGCATCGTACAATCGGGACGTGACACTGAAGCTTTCTTT.

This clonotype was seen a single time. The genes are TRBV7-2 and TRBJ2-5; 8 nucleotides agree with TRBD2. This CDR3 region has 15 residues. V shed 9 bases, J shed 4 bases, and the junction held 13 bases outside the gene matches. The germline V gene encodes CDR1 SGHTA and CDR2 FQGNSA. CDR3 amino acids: CASSIGAGVGETQYF. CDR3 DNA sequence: TGTGCCAGTAGTATCGGAGCGGGAGTAGGAGAGACCCAGTACTTC.

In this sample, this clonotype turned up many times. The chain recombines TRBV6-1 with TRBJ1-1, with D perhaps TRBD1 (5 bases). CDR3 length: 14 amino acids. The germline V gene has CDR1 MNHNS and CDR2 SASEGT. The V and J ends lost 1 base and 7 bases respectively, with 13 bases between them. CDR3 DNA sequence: TGTGCCAGCAGTGAAGGGGACTGGGGAGGTGAAGCTTTCTTT. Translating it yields CASSEGDWGGEAFF.

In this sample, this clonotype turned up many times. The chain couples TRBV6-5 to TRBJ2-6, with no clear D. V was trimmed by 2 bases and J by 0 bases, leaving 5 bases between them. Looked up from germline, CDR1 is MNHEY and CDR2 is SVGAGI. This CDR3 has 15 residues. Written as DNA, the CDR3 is TGTGCCAGCAGTTACGAGGCCTCTGGGGCCAACGTCCTGACTTTC. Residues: CASSYEASGANVLTF.

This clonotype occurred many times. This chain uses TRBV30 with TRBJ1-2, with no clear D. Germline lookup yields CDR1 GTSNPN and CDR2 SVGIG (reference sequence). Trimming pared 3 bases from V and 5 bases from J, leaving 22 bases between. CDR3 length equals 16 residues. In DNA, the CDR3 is TGTGCCTGGAGGGACTGGCACGACACCAGCCTTTATGGCTACACCTTC. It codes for CAWRDWHDTSLYGYTF.

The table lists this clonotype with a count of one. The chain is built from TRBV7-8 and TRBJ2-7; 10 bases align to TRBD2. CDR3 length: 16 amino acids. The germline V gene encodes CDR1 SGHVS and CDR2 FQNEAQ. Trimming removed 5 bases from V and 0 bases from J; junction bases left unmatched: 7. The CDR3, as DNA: TGTGCCAGCAGCGGAAGACTAGCGGGCAGCTCCTACGAGCAGTACTTC. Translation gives CASSGRLAGSSYEQYF.

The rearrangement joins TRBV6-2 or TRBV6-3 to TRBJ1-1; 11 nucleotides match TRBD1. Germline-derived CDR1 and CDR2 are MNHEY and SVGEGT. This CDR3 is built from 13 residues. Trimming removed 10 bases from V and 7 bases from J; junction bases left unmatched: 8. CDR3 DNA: TGTGCCATCTGGACAGGGGGCGCGAATGAAGCTTTCTTT. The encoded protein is CAIWTGGANEAFF.

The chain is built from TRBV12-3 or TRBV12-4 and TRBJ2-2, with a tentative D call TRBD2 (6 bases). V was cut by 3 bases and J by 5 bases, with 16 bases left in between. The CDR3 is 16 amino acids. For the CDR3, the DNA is TGTGCCAGCAGTTTCTCGGGAGCGGCGCGGACCGGGGAGCTGTTTTTT. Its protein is CASSFSGAARTGELFF.

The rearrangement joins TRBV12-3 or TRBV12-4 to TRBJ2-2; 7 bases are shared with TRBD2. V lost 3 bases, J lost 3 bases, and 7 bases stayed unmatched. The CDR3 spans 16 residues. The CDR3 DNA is TGTGCCAGCAGTTTCGTTCTAGCGGAGGACACCGGGGAGCTGTTTTTT. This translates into CASSFVLAEDTGELFF.